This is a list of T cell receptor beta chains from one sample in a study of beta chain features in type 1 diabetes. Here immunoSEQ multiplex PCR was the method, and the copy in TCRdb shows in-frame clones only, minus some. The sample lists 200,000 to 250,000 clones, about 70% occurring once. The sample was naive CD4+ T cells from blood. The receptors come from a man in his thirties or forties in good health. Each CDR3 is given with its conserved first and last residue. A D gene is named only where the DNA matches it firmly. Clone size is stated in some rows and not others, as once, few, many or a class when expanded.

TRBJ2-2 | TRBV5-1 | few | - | TGCGCCAGCAGCTTTAGCAGGCTGGGGAACACCGGGGAGCTGTTTTTT | CASSFSRLGNTGELFF
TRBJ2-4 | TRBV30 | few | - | TGTGCCTGGGAGGAAGCCAAAAACATTCAGTACTTC | CAWEEAKNIQYF
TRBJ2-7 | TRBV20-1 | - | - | TGCAGTGCGAGGACAGCCTACGAGCAGTACTTC | CSARTAYEQYF
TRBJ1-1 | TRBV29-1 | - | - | TGCAGCGGGAGGGACGCGTCGAACACTGAAGCTTTCTTT | CSGRDASNTEAFF
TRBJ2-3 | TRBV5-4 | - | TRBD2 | TGTGCCAGCAGCCAGCGGGGCCGGCCAGATACGCAGTATTTT | CASSQRGRPDTQYF
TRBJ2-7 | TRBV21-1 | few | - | TGTGCCAGCAGCAAAGTCGTCAGCGGGAGCGAACTAACCTACGAGCAGTACTTC | CASSKVVSGSELTYEQYF
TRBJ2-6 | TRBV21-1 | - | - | TGTGCCCACGCGGGACGAAGTTTTCGCTCTGGGGCCAACGTCCTGACTTTC | CAHAGRSFRSGANVLTF
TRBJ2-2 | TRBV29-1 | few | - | TGCAGCGTCGGCACCGGGGAGCTGTTTTTT | CSVGTGELFF
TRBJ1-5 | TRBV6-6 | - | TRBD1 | TGTGCCAGCAGTCCTGTACAGGGGAATCAGCCCCAGCATTTT | CASSPVQGNQPQHF
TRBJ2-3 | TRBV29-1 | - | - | TGCAGCCCCTGGGGGGCGGGCGACACAGATACGCAGTATTTT | CSPWGAGDTDTQYF
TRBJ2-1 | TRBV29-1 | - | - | TGCAGCGTTGAAGCGGGAGTGTCTTACAATGAGCAGTTCTTC | CSVEAGVSYNEQFF
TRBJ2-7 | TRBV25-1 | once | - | TGTGCCAGCAGTGACCAAGGCAGGTATACGTACGAGCAGTACTTC | CASSDQGRYTYEQYF
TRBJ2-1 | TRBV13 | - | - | TGTGCCAGCAGCCCCCATGACAGGCTCCCCTACAATGAGCAGTTCTTC | CASSPHDRLPYNEQFF
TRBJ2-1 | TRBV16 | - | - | TGTGCCAGCAGCTCAGGGGGACTATCCTACAATGAGCAGTTCTTC | CASSSGGLSYNEQFF
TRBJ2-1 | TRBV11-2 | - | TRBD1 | TGTGCCAGCCCCTCGCCCGTAGGGGGCACTGAGCAGTTCTTC | CASPSPVGGTEQFF
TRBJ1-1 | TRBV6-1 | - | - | TGTGCCAGCAGGACCGACAGGATCCTGAACACTGAAGCTTTCTTT | CASRTDRILNTEAFF
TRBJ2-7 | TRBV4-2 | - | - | TGTGCCAGCAGCCAAGATCCACAGGCGGCTTCCTACGAGCAGTACTTC | CASSQDPQAASYEQYF
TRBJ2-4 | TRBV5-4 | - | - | TGTGCCAGCAGCTTTACAGGAGCTCTAGCCAAAAACATTCAGTACTTC | CASSFTGALAKNIQYF
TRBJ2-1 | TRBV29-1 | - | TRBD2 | TGCAGCGTTGTACTAGCGGGAGGGCCCAATGAGCAGTTCTTC | CSVVLAGGPNEQFF
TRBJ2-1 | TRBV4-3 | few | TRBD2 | TGCGCCAGCAGCCACGGTCCCGGGACTAGCGGGAGAGGTGAGCAGTTCTTC | CASSHGPGTSGRGEQFF
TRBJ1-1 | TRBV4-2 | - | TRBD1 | TGTGCCAGCAGCCAAGAACAGGGGGTGAACACTGAAGCTTTCTTT | CASSQEQGVNTEAFF
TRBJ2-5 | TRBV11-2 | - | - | TGTGCCAGCAGCTTATTTGGGGGCAGGGAGACCCAGTACTTC | CASSLFGGRETQYF
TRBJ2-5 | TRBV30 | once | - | TGTGCCTGGAGACGGGACTCTCGAAAAGAGACCCAGTACTTC | CAWRRDSRKETQYF
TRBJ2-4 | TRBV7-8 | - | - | TGTGCCAGCAGCCGAGACAGGTTTGGAACCAAAAACATTCAGTACTTC | CASSRDRFGTKNIQYF